This TCR beta chain was recovered during a study of T-cell reconstitution after alpha-beta-depleted transplantation in children (dated by TCRdb to 2016 to 2018). Broadly, across the study: T-cell immune reconstitution after TCRalphabeta/CD19-depleted allogeneic hematopoietic cell transplantation in children was quantitatively tracked in the study by means of TCR repertoire profiling.

Trimming removed 7 bases from V and 3 bases from J; the gene matches leave 15 bases unexplained. The CDR3 sequence holds 15 residues, the cysteine and phenylalanine included. The sequence is cut down to CDR3 DNA, 45 bases in frame from base 1. From the germline V gene (reference sequence), CDR1 is DFQATT and CDR2 is SNEGSKA. What the study reported, not specific to this receptor: About two months after transplant, the apparently early recovery of alphabetaT-cell counts reportedly depended on just several hundred clones that had expanded rapidly and came from non-depleted graft cells. Over subsequent months, a decline in hyperexpanded clone frequencies was noted, and after one year, T-cell counts and TCRbeta diversity were mostly ascribed to newly produced T cells. The high TCRbeta diversity at day 60 in some patients was ascribed to recipient T cells and intrathymic progenitors that had survived conditioning.

The treatment or condition label, as the study defines it: allogeneic hematopoietic cell transplantation with graft depleted of TCRalphabeta T cells and CD19 B cells. TCRalphabeta/CD19-depleted allogeneic hematopoietic cell grafts were given to the transplant recipients, all of whom were children. This clonotype was recorded at least ten times. This clone's antigen is unknown. No much larger clone is present one base from it, and per-base qualities are unavailable. The library was built by means of PCR. Sequencing instrument: Illumina HiSeq 2500. Molecular barcoding was employed in the preparation of TCR libraries, with unique molecular identifiers being used to normalize TCRbeta repertoire quantification. TCRdb ran its own pipeline on the public reads, namely fastp trimming at Q25 and MiXCR clone calling, and kept in-frame beta chains. Under each unique CDR3 protein, matching rows form one entry showing the most common genes and DNA. The sample has some 180,000 distinct CDR3 sequences on record, 6.6% of them singletons. The ten largest account for 5.5% of the sample.

The sample here was PBMCs, taken before TCRalphabeta/CD19-depleted stem cell transplant. The chain links TRBV20-1 with TRBJ2-7; 7 middle bases align to TRBD2. The sequence was obtained from a boy between 2 and 15 years old with acute lymphoblastic leukemia, due to receive a stem cell transplant. In nucleotide form, the sequence is TGCAGTGTTTTTGGGGGGGAAAGGGGCTACTACGAGCAGTACTTC. Its translation is CSVFGGERGYYEQYF.